This T cell receptor (beta chain) was recorded in a study of blood T cell repertoires in COVID-19. The wider study: Some COVID-19 samples were acute and others convalescent; all came from the United States, Italy and Spain. T cells, B-cell-depleted T cells, or PBMCs provided the cDNA or gDNA that served as material.

V lost 1 base, J lost 4 bases, and 22 bases lay in between. CDR1 and CDR2 (germline): MDHEN, SYDVKM. This CDR3 spans 18 amino acids. Original data processing: For nucleated cells, counts were estimated from reference gene primer amplification. TCRdb's copy holds only in-frame clones and misses some; the assay was immunoSEQ multiplex PCR. The D gene and trimming were derived from the DNA, and the V and J assignments and clone size from that table. The sample records around 170,000 clones, about 83% being singletons. Sequencing was done on a sample of peripheral blood. The receptor's source is a man between 65 and 79 years old who had recovered from COVID-19. The rearrangement links TRBV28 to TRBJ1-1, with no clear D. The CDR3 protein is CASSLLRPIRGGLTEAFF. CDR3 bases: TGTGCCAGCAGTTTATTGAGGCCCATACGGGGAGGCCTCACTGAAGCTTTCTTT.